A single sample is the source of the 18 T cell receptor beta chains below, sequenced in a study of post-analysis software for immune sequencing data. Included in the TCR beta cDNA libraries were unique molecular identifiers. MiXCR, run by TCRdb on the PCR reads, gives a single entry per CDR3 protein. The table lists a few hundred thousand distinct CDR3 sequences, roughly a third of them singletons. Their antigen targets remain unknown. Points from the study as a whole: TRBV5-6, TRBV5-1 and TRBV20-1 were among four to six TRBV segments more frequent in patients than controls.

Source material: blood. Receptor source: a girl between 10 and 17 years old with multiple sclerosis.

This clonotype was detected ten times or more. This chain uses TRBV12-5 with TRBJ2-1; 7 nucleotides align to TRBD1. The J segment lost 6 bases and the V segment lost 7 bases, leaving 12 bases of the junction unmatched. CDR1 is LGHNT and CDR2 is FRNRAP in the germline V gene. The CDR3 covers 15 residues. The CDR3 here is CASAITGAIVNEQFF. In DNA form, the CDR3 reads TGTGCTAGTGCCATAACAGGGGCAATTGTCAATGAGCAGTTCTTC.

This clonotype was found once. One end of the junction fails to match germline, which may point to a read error. The V call is TRBV6-1, the J call TRBJ2-5, with D perhaps TRBD2 (7 bases). The CDR3 is 14 residues long. Germline CDR1 is MNHNS and CDR2 is SASEGT. The CDR3 is CAGIEGGLQETQYF. For the CDR3, the DNA is TGCGCCGGCATTGAGGGGGGACTACAAGAGACCCAGTACTTC.

This clonotype was observed many times. The chain employs TRBV5-1 and TRBJ2-5; 10 bases are shared with TRBD2. The CDR3 spans 16 residues. Germline loops: CDR1 SGHRS, CDR2 YFSETQ. J gave up 1 base and V 0 bases, and 3 bases lay outside the gene matches. The DNA for the CDR3 is TGCGCCAGCAGCTTGGCGGCTAGCGGGGGCCAAGAGACCCAGTACTTC. Amino acid sequence: CASSLAASGGQETQYF.

This clonotype came up many times. The chain carries TRBV29-1 and TRBJ1-2, with D perhaps matching TRBD1 (5 bases). The CDR3 consists of 11 residues. Trimming took off 6 bases at V and 3 bases at J, with 8 bases between the two ends. The V gene's germline CDR1 is SQVTM and CDR2 ANQGSEA. CDR3 protein: CSVIRDYGYTF. In nucleotides, the CDR3 is TGCAGCGTAATCAGGGACTATGGCTACACCTTC.

CDR3 sequence (DNA): TGTGCCTGGAGTGTAAGGCAGGGGGAAGAGACCCAGTACTTC. Its translation is CAWSVRQGEETQYF. The V call is TRBV30, the J call TRBJ2-7, with 7 bases that match TRBD1. The assigned J gene may be wrong: the sequence end matches TRBJ2-5 better. CDR1 and CDR2 (germline): GTSNPN, SVGIG (reference sequence). The CDR3 consists of 14 residues.

The chain employs TRBV20-1 and TRBJ2-7; 8 bases match TRBD1. Per germline, CDR1 DFQATT and CDR2 SNEGSKA (reference sequence). The length of the CDR3 is 14 residues. The junction had 7 bases not matched to a gene; V was cut back by 3 bases and J by 3 bases. The CDR3: CSAREDRDFYEQYF. The CDR3 bases are TGCAGTGCTAGGGAGGACAGGGATTTCTACGAGCAGTACTTC.

About this clonotype itself: This clone may be a read error of a much larger clone one base away. The chain combines TRBV4-2 with TRBJ2-1; 9 bases align to TRBD2. The CDR3 totals 15 residues. Germline CDR1 reads LGHNA; CDR2 reads YNFKEQ. Here the CDR3 DNA reads TGTGCCAGCAGCCAAGCTAGCGGGGACGGCGGTGAGCGGTTCTTC. Protein product: CASSQASGDGGERFF.

The chain links TRBV5-1 to TRBJ2-1, with TRBD2 matching 8 bases. After removal of 2 bases from V and 4 bases from J, the junction contained 8 bases not matched to a gene. CDR3 length: 16 amino acids. Germline assignment: CDR1 SGHRS and CDR2 YFSETQ. This CDR3 is CASSFLGSGMYNEQFF. The CDR3 bases are TGCGCCAGCAGCTTTTTGGGTAGCGGGATGTACAATGAGCAGTTCTTC.

Points on this clonotype: A junction end diverges from the germline sequence, so it may reflect a read error. The rearrangement joins TRBV7-8 to TRBJ1-1; D possibly corresponds to TRBD1 (5 bases). There are 15 residues in the CDR3. Germline CDR1 reads SGHVS; CDR2 reads FQNEAQ. The CDR3 protein is CDSSLPGAGHTEAFF. The CDR3 DNA reads as TGTGACAGCAGCCTACCGGGCGCGGGGCACACTGAAGCTTTCTTT.

Remarks on this clonotype: The final CDR3 position lacks the conserved phenylalanine or tryptophan, pointing to a likely read error. The J gene is TRBJ1-5, the V gene TRBV2; D may be TRBD1 (6 bases). V gave up 5 bases and J gave up 7 bases, with 18 bases separating them. CDR3 length: 15 residues. CDR1 is SNHLY and CDR2 is FYNNEI in the germline V gene. The chain's CDR3 is CASSLDGAGGQPQHV. The DNA of the CDR3 is TGTGCCAGCAGTCTAGACGGTGCTGGGGGCCAGCCCCAGCATGTT.

The J gene is TRBJ1-4, the V gene TRBV7-2; 8 nucleotides align to TRBD1. The CDR3 has 16 amino acids. V shed 5 bases, J shed 3 bases, and the junction held 8 bases outside the gene matches. Germline V lookup: CDR1 SGHTA, CDR2 FQGNSA. The CDR3 coding sequence is TGTGCCAGCAGCGGTCCCCGGGACAGGCCTAATGAAAAACTGTTTTTT. Protein sequence: CASSGPRDRPNEKLFF.

This clonotype was counted at least ten times. V gene TRBV5-1 combines with J gene TRBJ2-1; 10 nucleotides agree with TRBD2. Germline V CDR1 and CDR2: SGHRS, YFSETQ. V lost 0 bases to trimming and J lost 6 bases; unmatched junction nucleotides: 6. CDR3 length: 16 amino acids. CDR3 sequence reads: CASSLEVASGGNEQFF. CDR3 nucleotides: TGCGCCAGCAGCTTGGAGGTCGCTAGCGGGGGCAATGAGCAGTTCTTC.

Note on this clonotype: At one of its ends the junction is not consistent with the germline gene, which may arise from a read error. The gene calls are TRBV28 and TRBJ2-7; 10 positions agree with TRBD1. The J call may be wrong; the DNA end is better matched by TRBJ2-5. The CDR3 totals 15 residues. CDR1 is MDHEN and CDR2 is SYDVKM in the germline V gene. The CDR3 loop reads CASSLWTGGGETQYF. The CDR3 DNA reads as TGTGCCAGCAGTCTATGGACAGGGGGTGGAGAGACCCAGTACTTC.

V usage is TRBV5-1 and J usage is TRBJ2-7; 7 bases align to TRBD2. Trimming at V came to 2 bases and at J to 2 bases, leaving 4 bases not matched to a gene. CDR3 length: 14 amino acids. Germline CDR1 is SGHRS and CDR2 is YFSETQ. The CDR3 sequence is CASSLGGRAYEQYF. CDR3 DNA: TGCGCCAGCAGCTTAGGAGGGAGGGCCTACGAGCAGTACTTC. Using reference TRBV5-1 and TRBJ2-7 for the parts outside the CDR3, the full variable domain is KAGVTQTPRYLIKTRGQQVTLSCSPISGHRSVSWYQQTPGQGLQFLFEYFSETQRNKGNFPGRFSGRQFSNSRSEMNVSTLELGDSALYLCASSLGGRAYEQYFGPGTRLTVT.

In this sample, this clonotype turned up many times. V and J are TRBV27 and TRBJ1-2; D call uncertain. V lost 5 bases to trimming and J lost 6 bases, with 13 bases between them. There are 13 residues in the CDR3. Germline assignment: CDR1 MNHEY and CDR2 SMNVEV (reference sequence). The CDR3 region is CASSKRTGNGYTF. The DNA for the CDR3 is TGTGCCAGCAGTAAGAGGACGGGGAATGGCTACACCTTC.

The rearrangement uses TRBV12-3 or TRBV12-4 and TRBJ1-6, with D maybe TRBD1 (6 bases). The CDR3 contains 15 residues. Between the trimmed V and J ends, which lost 6 bases and 7 bases, there was a span of 16 bases. The CDR3 DNA follows: TGTGCCAGCAGACCAGGACAGACGAGCAATTCACCCCTCCACTTT. This encodes CASRPGQTSNSPLHF.

CDR3 protein: CASSGRQETQYF. The CDR3 nucleotides read TGTGCCAGCAGCGGGCGCCAAGAGACCCAGTACTTC. The V call is TRBV7-2, the J call TRBJ2-5; D gene ambiguous. The germline gives CDR1 SGHTA, CDR2 FQGNSA. V was trimmed by 5 bases and J by 1 base, leaving 5 bases between them. There are 12 residues in the CDR3.

This clonotype was detected only a few times. The CDR3 region has the DNA TGTGCCAGCAGCCACGACGGCGGGGACTACAATGAGCAGTTCTTC. Protein sequence: CASSHDGGDYNEQFF. The genes are TRBV7-2 and TRBJ2-1, with D possibly being TRBD2 (6 bases). V was pared by 5 bases and J by 3 bases, with 14 bases between. The CDR3 extends over 15 amino acids. CDR1 and CDR2 (germline): SGHTA, FQGNSA. The whole variable domain, remainder taken from reference TRBV7-2 and TRBJ2-1, is GAGVSQSPSNKVTEKGKDVELRCDPISGHTALYWYRQSLGQGLEFLIYFQGNSAPDKSGLPSDRFSAERTGGSVSTLTIQRTQQEDSAVYLCASSHDGGDYNEQFFGPGTRLTVL.